This T cell receptor beta chain was sequenced for a study of cytomegalovirus exposure and HLA in healthy donors. A multiplex PCR was run with 60 Vbeta primers and 13 Jbeta primers. Profiling relied on immunoSEQ multiplex PCR, and the TCRdb table lists in-frame clones only, not all of them. In the table there are 180,000 or so clones, 76% of which are singletons. The germline V gene encodes CDR1 SGHTS and CDR2 YDEGEE. CDR3 length: 13 amino acids. The V gene lost 5 bases and the J gene lost 0 bases, with 9 bases spanning the gap. Sequences were obtained from PBMCs. This chain links TRBV5-8 with TRBJ2-7; D unresolved. The receptor comes from a woman under 40 in good health and CMV-seropositive. CDR3: CASSRRSSYEQYF. The CDR3, as DNA: TGTGCCAGCAGTCGTAGGAGCTCCTACGAGCAGTACTTC.